This T cell receptor (beta chain) was retrieved from a study of T cell repertoires in cytomegalovirus infection (dated by TCRdb to about 2019). Broadly, across the study: Donor HLA type was relevant to the analysis, as public TCR beta signatures indicated carriage of CMV infection together with the matching HLA type. What the authors observed across the whole study: In both this cohort and an independent roughly 350-donor cohort, the cumulative frequency of public TCR beta family members distinguished carriers of CMV infection plus the relevant HLA type. The ex vivo response was dominated by HLA-C-restricted CMV-specific TCR beta clonotypes, which also provided the single most frequent clonotype in two of eight donors.

The sequencing machine was an Illumina HiSeq 1500. TCRdb redid the processing of the public reads, applying fastp at Q25 and MiXCR, and retained in-frame beta chains. Rows merge per CDR3 protein into single entries with the most common DNA and genes. A total of 250,000 to 300,000 distinct CDR3 sequences appear in this sample, approximately 14% of them only once. Around 8.1% of the sample belongs to the ten largest clones. In this sample, this clonotype turned up a few times. Its antigen is unknown. No much larger clonotype is one base removed from it; base qualities were not supplied. CDR1 and CDR2 are drawn from the germline V gene: ENHRY, SYGVKD. The CDR3 numbers 17 residues from cysteine through phenylalanine. Of all the DNA, just the CDR3 is kept, 51 bases in frame from base 1. Trimming at the junction amounts to 0 bases on V and 5 bases on J, and the germline ends lie 19 bases apart.

The sample taken for sequencing was PBMCs. The sequence links TRBV10-3 to TRBJ1-2, with TRBD1 tentatively as D gene (5 bases match). This TCR was recovered from a human donor in good health (CMV status not recorded). Some clones in this sample may be carry-over from other donors' samples. The nucleotides read TGTGCCATCAGTGAGTCTGGGACCGATCCTGGGGCTTATGGCTACACCTTC. It is translated as CAISESGTDPGAYGYTF.